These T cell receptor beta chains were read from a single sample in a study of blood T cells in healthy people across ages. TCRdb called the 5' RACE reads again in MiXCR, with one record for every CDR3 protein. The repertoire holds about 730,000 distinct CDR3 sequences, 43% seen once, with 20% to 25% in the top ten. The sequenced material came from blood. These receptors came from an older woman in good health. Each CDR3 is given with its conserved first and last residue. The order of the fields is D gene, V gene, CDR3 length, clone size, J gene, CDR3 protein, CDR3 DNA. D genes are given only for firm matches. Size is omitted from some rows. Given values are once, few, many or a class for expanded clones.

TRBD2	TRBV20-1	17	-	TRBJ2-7	CSAPRTSGGARSYEQYF	TGCAGTGCTCCCCGGACTAGCGGGGGGGCTAGGTCCTACGAGCAGTACTTC
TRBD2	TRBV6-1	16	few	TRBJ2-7	CASSEMGAGFNYEQYF	TGTGCCAGCAGTGAAATGGGAGCGGGGTTTAATTACGAGCAGTACTTC
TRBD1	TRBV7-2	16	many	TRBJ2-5	CASSSRQGGWGETQYF	TGTGCCAGCAGCTCTCGACAGGGTGGATGGGGAGAGACCCAGTACTTC
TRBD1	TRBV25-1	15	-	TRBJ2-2	CASSERGQLLGELFF	TGTGCCAGCAGTGAACGGGGACAGTTGCTCGGGGAGCTGTTTTTT
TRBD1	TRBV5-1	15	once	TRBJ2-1	CASSDGQGMGNEQFF	TGCGCCAGCAGCGACGGACAGGGGATGGGCAATGAGCAGTTCTTC
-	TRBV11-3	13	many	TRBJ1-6	CASSMEGGSPLHF	TGTGCCAGCAGCATGGAGGGAGGCTCACCCCTCCACTTT
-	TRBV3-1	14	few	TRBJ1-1	CASSQGGVNTEAFF	TGTGCCAGCAGCCAAGGGGGTGTGAACACTGAAGCTTTCTTT
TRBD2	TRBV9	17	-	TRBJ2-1	CASSATVSGRGQETQFF	TGTGCCAGCAGCGCGACTGTTAGCGGGAGGGGCCAAGAGACCCAGTTCTTC
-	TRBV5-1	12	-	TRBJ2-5	CASGPERDEQYF	TGCGCCAGCGGCCCAGAGAGGGATGAGCAGTACTTC
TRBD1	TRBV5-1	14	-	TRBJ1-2	CASSLYRGVCGYTF	TGCGCCAGCAGCCTCTACAGGGGAGTCTGTGGCTACACCTTC
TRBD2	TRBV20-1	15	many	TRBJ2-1	CSANRLAGEENEQFF	TGCAGTGCTAATCGTCTAGCGGGAGAAGAGAATGAGCAGTTCTTC
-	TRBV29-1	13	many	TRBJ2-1	CSQGGLSYNEQFF	TGCAGCCAGGGGGGGCTCTCCTACAATGAGCAGTTCTTC
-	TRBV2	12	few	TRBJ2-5	CASAEGQETQYF	TGTGCCAGCGCGGAGGGCCAAGAGACCCAGTACTTC
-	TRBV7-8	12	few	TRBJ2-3	CASSFDRNTQYF	TGTGCCAGCAGCTTCGACAGAAATACGCAGTATTTT
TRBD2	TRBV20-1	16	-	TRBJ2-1	CSAGGLAGGNYNEQFF	TGCAGTGCTGGGGGACTAGCGGGGGGGAACTACAATGAGCAGTTCTTC
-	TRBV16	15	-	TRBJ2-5	CASSQSGKGRDEQYF	TGTGCCAGTAGCCAATCGGGAAAGGGTCGGGATGAGCAGTACTTC
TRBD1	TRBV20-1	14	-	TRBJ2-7	CSASPQGAFYEQYF	TGCAGTGCTAGCCCACAGGGGGCGTTCTACGAGCAGTACTTC
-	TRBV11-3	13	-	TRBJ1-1	CASSQGPGREAFF	TGTGCCAGCAGCCAGGGACCGGGGAGAGAAGCTTTCTTT
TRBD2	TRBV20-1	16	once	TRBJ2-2	CSANPGGSGVTGELFF	TGCAGTGCAAACCCTGGGGGTAGCGGGGTCACCGGGGAGCTGTTTTTT
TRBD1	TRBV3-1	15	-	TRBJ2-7	CASSQEMTGTYEQYF	TGTGCCAGCAGCCAAGAGATGACAGGGACCTACGAGCAGTACTTC
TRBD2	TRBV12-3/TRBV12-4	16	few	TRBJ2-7	CASSPLTSGNDNEQYF	TGTGCCAGCAGCCCGCTTACTAGCGGGAACGACAATGAGCAGTACTTC
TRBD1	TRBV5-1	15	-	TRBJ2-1	CASSTQGSSYNEQFF	TGCGCCAGCAGCACACAGGGGAGCTCCTACAATGAGCAGTTCTTC
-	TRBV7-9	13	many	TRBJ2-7	CASSGAGSNEQYF	TGTGCCAGCAGCGGTGCAGGGTCAAACGAGCAGTACTTC
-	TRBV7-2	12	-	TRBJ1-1	CASSYRAVGAFF	TGTGCCAGCAGCTACAGGGCCGTCGGGGCTTTCTTT
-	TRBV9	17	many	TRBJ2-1	CASSVARQSSSYNEQFF	TGTGCCAGCAGCGTAGCTCGACAGTCAAGCTCCTACAATGAGCAGTTCTTC
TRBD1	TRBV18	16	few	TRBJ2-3	CASSPLDRGGTDTQYF	TGTGCCAGCTCACCATTGGACAGGGGGGGCACAGATACGCAGTATTTT
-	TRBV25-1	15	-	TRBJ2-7	CASSEFDGAYNEQYF	TGTGCCAGCAGTGAATTTGACGGGGCCTACAATGAGCAGTACTTC
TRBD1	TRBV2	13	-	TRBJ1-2	CASSEQGANGYTF	TGTGCCAGCAGCGAACAGGGGGCGAATGGCTACACCTTC
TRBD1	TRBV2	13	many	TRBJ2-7	CASSEGTVFKQYF	TGTGCCAGCAGTGAGGGGACAGTGTTCAAGCAGTACTTC
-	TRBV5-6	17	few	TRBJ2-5	CASSFSPRKLWAETQYF	TGTGCCAGCAGCTTCTCCCCCAGAAAACTCTGGGCGGAGACCCAGTACTTC
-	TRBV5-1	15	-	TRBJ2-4	CASRPPGRSYNEQYF	TGCGCCAGCAGACCTCCGGGACGGAGTTACAATGAGCAGTACTTC
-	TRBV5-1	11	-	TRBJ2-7	CTSKYENEQYF	TGCACCAGCAAATACGAGAACGAGCAGTACTTC
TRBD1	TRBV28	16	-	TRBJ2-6	CATDRGTRSGANVLTF	TGTGCCACCGACAGGGGAACCCGCTCTGGGGCCAACGTCCTGACTTTC
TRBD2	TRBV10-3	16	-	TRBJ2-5	CAISESGGGGQETQYF	TGTGCCATCAGTGAGTCAGGAGGCGGGGGTCAAGAGACCCAGTACTTC
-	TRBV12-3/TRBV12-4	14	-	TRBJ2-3	CASSTNQGTDTQYF	TGTGCCAGCAGTACCAACCAGGGCACAGATACGCAGTATTTT
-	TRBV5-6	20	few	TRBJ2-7	CASSLSWKALPLTLSYEQYF	TGTGCCAGCAGCTTGTCTTGGAAAGCCTTACCTCTCACCCTGTCCTACGAGCAGTACTTC
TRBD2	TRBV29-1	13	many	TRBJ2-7	CSVDFRGSDEQYF	TGCAGCGTTGATTTCCGCGGGAGCGACGAGCAGTACTTC
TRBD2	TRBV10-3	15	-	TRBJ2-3	CAISKAGGVADTQYF	TGTGCCATCAGCAAAGCGGGAGGGGTCGCAGATACGCAGTATTTT
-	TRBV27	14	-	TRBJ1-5	CASSVRQGPQPQHF	TGTGCCAGCAGTGTACGGCAGGGCCCTCAGCCCCAGCATTTT
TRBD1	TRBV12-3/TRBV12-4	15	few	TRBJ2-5	CASRRGTGGAETQYF	TGTGCCAGCAGAAGAGGGACAGGGGGCGCAGAGACCCAGTACTTC
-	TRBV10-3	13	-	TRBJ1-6	CAISETGDSPLHF	TGTGCCATCAGTGAGACGGGGGATTCACCCCTCCACTTT
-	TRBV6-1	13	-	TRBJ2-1	CASSTQQNNEQFF	TGTGCCAGCAGTACCCAGCAGAACAATGAGCAGTTCTTC
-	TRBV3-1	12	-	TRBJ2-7	CASSHTSLEQYF	TGTGCCAGCAGCCACACTTCCCTCGAGCAGTACTTC
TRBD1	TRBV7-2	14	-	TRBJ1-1	CASGWKTGGTEAFF	TGTGCCAGCGGCTGGAAGACAGGGGGGACTGAAGCTTTCTTT
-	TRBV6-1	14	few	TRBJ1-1	CASSEGESLTEAFF	TGTGCCAGCAGTGAAGGTGAGAGCCTGACTGAAGCTTTCTTT
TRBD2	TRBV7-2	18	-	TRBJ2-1	CASSNTPRETGGRNEQFF	TGTGCCAGCAGCAACACCCCAAGGGAGACTGGCGGGAGAAATGAGCAGTTCTTC
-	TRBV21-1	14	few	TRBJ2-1	CASSKSGRYNEQFF	TGTGCCAGCAGCAAAAGTGGGCGGTACAATGAGCAGTTCTTC
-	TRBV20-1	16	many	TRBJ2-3	CSARTSSGLSTDTQYF	TGCAGTGCGCGGACGAGTAGCGGATTGAGCACAGATACGCAGTATTTT
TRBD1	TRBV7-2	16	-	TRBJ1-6	CASSSGTETYNSPLHF	TGTGCCAGCAGCTCCGGGACAGAGACTTATAATTCACCCCTCCACTTT
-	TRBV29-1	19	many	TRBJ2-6	CSVDHSGTFFRSGANVLTF	TGCAGCGTTGATCATTCCGGGACATTCTTTCGGTCTGGGGCCAACGTCCTGACTTTC